Shown below are 5 T cell receptor beta chains from a single sample sequenced in a study of vaccination and CD4 T cells after COVID-19. Indicated treatment: approximately nine-day PBMC culture with coronavirus spike peptide pools or control peptides (ViraFEST assay). Antigens of these TCRs are unknown. The Oncomine TCR Beta short-read assay sequenced DNA from cultured CD4+ T cells. TCRdb reanalysed the PCR reads using MiXCR and keeps one entry per CDR3 protein. This repertoire shows fewer than 30,000 distinct CDR3 sequences, 50% to 65% found once; its top ten account for approximately 30%. Here the sequenced sample was CD4+ T cells from blood, cultured in vitro, taken before SARS-CoV-2 vaccination. Receptors originate from a human donor who received a COVID-19 vaccine.

The J gene is TRBJ2-3, the V gene TRBV5-4; possible D gene TRBD2, 5 bases. This CDR3 comprises 14 residues. The V gene's germline CDR1 is SGHNT and CDR2 YYREEE (reference sequence). The ends were cut back, 4 bases at V and 7 bases at J, with 16 bases in the middle. CDR3 bases: TGTGCCAGCAGCCAAACCCGGGGTATAAATACGCAGTATTTT. Its protein product is CASSQTRGINTQYF.

The chain combines TRBV12-3 or TRBV12-4 with TRBJ1-1, with D hard to call. The CDR3 has 19 residues. V gave up 3 bases and J gave up 0 bases, with 23 bases separating them. CDR3 sequence: CASSFHRPVRPDLNTEAFF. The CDR3 DNA follows: TGTGCCAGCAGTTTCCACCGTCCAGTGAGGCCCGACCTGAACACTGAAGCTTTCTTT.

The V gene is TRBV7-2, the J gene TRBJ2-7; perhaps TRBD1 as D (5 bases). The CDR3 consists of 13 residues. Germline V gene sequence: CDR1 SGHTA, CDR2 FQGNSA. Trimming removed 5 bases at V and 3 bases at J, with 11 bases between. DNA for the CDR3: TGTGCCAGCAGCGCACAGGTGTTCTACGAGCAGTACTTC. As protein: CASSAQVFYEQYF.

This clonotype has more than one count but fewer than ten. J is TRBJ2-7 and V is TRBV30; no reliable D call. Germline CDR1 and CDR2: GTSNPN and SVGIG (reference sequence). V lost 1 base and J lost 3, with 13 bases in between. The CDR3 runs 14 residues. The CDR3, as DNA: TGTGCCTGGAGTGGGGTCTATTCCGGCTACGAGCAGTACTTC. This codes for CAWSGVYSGYEQYF.

This clonotype is judged medium-sized. The chain is built from TRBV7-8 and TRBJ2-7; TRBD2 agrees at 11 bases. Germline V gives CDR1 SGHVS, CDR2 FQNEAQ. The CDR3 is 15 residues long. Unmatched junction bases numbered 10, after V lost 6 bases and J lost 6 bases. CDR3 nucleotide sequence: TGTGCCAGCAGACTCGACATAGCGGGGGGGCGCGAGCAGTACTTC. Translating it yields CASRLDIAGGREQYF.